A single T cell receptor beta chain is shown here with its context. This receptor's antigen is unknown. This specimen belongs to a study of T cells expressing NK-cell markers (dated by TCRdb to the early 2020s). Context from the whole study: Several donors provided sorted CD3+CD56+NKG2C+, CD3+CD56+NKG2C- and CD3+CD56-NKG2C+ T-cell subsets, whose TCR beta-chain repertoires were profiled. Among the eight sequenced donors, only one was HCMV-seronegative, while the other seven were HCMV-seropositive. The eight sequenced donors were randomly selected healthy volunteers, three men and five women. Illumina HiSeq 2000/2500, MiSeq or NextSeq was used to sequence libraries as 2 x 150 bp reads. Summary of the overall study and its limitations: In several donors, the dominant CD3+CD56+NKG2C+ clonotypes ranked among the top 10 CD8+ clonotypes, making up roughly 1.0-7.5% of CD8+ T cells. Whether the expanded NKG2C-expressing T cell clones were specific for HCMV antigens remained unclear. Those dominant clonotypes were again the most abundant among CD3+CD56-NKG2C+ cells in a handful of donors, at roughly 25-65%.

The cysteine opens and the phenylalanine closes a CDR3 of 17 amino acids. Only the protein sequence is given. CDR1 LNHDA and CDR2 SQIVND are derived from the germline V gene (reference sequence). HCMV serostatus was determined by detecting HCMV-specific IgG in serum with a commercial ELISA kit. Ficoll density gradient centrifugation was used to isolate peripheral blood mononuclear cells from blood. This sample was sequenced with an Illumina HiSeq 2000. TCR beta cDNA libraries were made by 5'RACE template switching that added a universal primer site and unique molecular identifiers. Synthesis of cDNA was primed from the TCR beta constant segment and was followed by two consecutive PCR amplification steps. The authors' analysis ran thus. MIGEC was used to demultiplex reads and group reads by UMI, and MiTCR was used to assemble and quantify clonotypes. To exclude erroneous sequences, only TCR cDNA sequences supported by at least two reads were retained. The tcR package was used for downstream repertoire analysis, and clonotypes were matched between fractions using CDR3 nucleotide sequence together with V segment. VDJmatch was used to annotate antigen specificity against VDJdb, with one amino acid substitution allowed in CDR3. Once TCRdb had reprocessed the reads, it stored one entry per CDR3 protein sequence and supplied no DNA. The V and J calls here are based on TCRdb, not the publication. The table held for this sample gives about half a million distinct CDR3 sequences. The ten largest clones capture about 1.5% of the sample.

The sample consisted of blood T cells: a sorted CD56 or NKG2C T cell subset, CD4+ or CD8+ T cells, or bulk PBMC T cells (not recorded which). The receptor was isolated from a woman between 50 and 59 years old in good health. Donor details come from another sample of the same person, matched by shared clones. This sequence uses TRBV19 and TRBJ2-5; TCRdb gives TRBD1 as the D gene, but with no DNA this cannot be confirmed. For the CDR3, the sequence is CASSIRTGERSVETQYF.